The clone carrying this TCR beta chain was detected once. This sample stems from a study of blood T cell repertoires in COVID-19. The overall study: Sites across the United States, Italy and Spain contributed samples from acute and convalescent COVID-19.

Profiled with immunoSEQ multiplex PCR; TCRdb holds only in-frame clones, not every one. The sample carries 360,000 or so clones, 90% recorded once. This clonotype originated in a man aged 18-30 years with active or convalescent COVID-19. Input material: peripheral blood.

The CDR3 DNA is TGTGCCAGCAGTCGGGGAGATCAAGAGACCCAGTACTTC. Its translation: CASSRGDQETQYF. The chain joins TRBV12-3 or TRBV12-4 to TRBJ2-5, with D perhaps TRBD2 (5 bases). V was trimmed by 5 bases and J by 2 bases, leaving 9 bases between them. This CDR3 has 13 amino acids.